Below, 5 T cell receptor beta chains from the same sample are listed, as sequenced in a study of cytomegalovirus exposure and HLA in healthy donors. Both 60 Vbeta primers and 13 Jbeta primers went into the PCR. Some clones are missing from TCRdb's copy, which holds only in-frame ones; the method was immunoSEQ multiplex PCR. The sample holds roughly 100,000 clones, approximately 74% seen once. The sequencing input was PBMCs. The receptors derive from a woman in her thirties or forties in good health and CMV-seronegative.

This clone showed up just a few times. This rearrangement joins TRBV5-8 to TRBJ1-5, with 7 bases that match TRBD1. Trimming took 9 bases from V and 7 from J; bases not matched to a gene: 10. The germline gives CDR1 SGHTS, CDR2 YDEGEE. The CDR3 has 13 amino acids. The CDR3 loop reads CATARDRWQPQHF. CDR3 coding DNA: TGTGCCACCGCCCGGGACAGATGGCAGCCCCAGCATTTT. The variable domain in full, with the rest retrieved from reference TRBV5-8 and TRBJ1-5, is EAGVTQSPTHLIKTRGQQATLRCSPISGHTSVYWYQQALGLGLQFLLWYDEGEERNRGNFPPRFSGRQFPNYSSELNVNALELEDSALYLCATARDRWQPQHFGDGTRLSIL.

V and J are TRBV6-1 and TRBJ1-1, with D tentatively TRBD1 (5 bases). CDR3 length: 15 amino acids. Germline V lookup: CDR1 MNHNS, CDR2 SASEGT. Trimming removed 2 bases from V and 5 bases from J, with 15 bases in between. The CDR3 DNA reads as TGTGCCAGCAGTGAACCCGCGGCAGGGAAGACTGAAGCTTTCTTT. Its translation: CASSEPAAGKTEAFF.

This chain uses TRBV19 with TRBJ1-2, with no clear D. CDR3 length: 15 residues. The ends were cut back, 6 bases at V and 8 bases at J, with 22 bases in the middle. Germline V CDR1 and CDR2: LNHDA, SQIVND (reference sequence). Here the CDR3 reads CASSQENFPNEGYTF. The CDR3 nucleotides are TGTGCCAGTAGCCAAGAAAACTTCCCCAACGAGGGCTACACCTTC.

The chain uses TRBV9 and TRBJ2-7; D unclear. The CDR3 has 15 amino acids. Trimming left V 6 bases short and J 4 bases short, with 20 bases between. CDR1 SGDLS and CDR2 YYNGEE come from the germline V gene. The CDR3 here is CASTRGVGALYEQYF. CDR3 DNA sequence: TGTGCCAGCACTCGAGGCGTCGGAGCACTATACGAGCAGTACTTC. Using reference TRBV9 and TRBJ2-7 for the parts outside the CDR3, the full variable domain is DSGVTQTPKHLITATGQRVTLRCSPRSGDLSVYWYQQSLDQGLQFLIQYYNGEERAKGNILERFSAQQFPDLHSELNLSSLELGDSALYFCASTRGVGALYEQYFGPGTRLTVT.

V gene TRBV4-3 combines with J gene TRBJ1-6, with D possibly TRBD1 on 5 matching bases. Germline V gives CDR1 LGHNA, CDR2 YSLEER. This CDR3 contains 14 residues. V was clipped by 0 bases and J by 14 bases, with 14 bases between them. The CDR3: CASSQDPGTSTLHF. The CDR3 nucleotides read TGCGCCAGCAGCCAAGACCCCGGGACTTCCACCCTCCACTTT.